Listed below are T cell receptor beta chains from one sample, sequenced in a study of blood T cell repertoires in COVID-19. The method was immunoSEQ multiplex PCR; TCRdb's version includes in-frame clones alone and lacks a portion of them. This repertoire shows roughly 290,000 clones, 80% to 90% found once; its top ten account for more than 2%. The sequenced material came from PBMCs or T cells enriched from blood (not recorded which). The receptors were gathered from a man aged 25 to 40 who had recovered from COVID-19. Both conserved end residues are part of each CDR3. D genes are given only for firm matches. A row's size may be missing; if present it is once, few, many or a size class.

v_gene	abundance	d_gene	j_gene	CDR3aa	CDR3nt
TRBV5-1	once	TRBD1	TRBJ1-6	CASSLTPAGTGASYSPLHF	TGCGCCAGCAGCTTGACCCCCGCCGGGACAGGGGCCTCCTATTCACCCCTCCACTTT
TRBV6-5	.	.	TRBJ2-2	CATRDHRASTGELFF	TGTGCCACCCGGGATCACAGGGCCTCGACCGGGGAGCTGTTTTTT
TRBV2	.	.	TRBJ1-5	CASSEQGYSNQPQHF	TGTGCCAGCAGTGAACAGGGTTATAGCAATCAGCCCCAGCATTTT
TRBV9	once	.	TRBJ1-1	CASSVGAENTEAFF	TGTGCCAGCAGCGTAGGGGCAGAGAACACTGAAGCTTTCTTT
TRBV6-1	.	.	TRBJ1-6	CASSEGQRSSYNSPLHF	TGTGCCAGCAGTGAAGGACAGAGAAGCTCCTATAATTCACCCCTCCACTTT
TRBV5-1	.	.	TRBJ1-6	CASSLRQPGGNSPLHF	TGCGCCAGCAGCTTGCGGCAGCCCGGCGGTAATTCACCCCTCCACTTT
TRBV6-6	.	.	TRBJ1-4	CASSYPGGGEKLFF	TGTGCCAGCAGTTACCCGGGGGGGGGTGAAAAACTGTTTTTT
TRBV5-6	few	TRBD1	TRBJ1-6	CASSLGQGFSPLHF	TGTGCCAGCAGCTTAGGACAGGGTTTTTCACCCCTCCACTTT
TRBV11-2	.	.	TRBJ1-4	CASSDWPTNEKLFF	TGTGCCAGCAGCGACTGGCCAACTAATGAAAAACTGTTTTTT
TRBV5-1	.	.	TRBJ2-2	CASSLQHTTGELFF	TGCGCCAGCAGCTTGCAACACACCACCGGGGAGCTGTTTTTT
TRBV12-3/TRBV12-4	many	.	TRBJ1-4	CASSYGQGHSFF	TGTGCCAGCAGTTACGGGCAGGGACATAGCTTTTTT
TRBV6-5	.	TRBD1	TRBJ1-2	CASSYSDRGYYYGYTF	TGTGCCAGCAGTTATTCCGACAGGGGGTATTACTATGGCTACACCTTC
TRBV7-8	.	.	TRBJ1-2	CASSFLQGRVGMSGYTF	TGTGCCAGCAGCTTCTTACAGGGTAGGGTTGGAATGAGTGGCTACACCTTC
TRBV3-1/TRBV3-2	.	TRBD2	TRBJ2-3	CASSQLAGGLTDTQYF	TGTGCCAGCAGCCAATTAGCGGGGGGGCTTACAGATACGCAGTATTTT
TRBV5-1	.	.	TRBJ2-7	CASSLVQRAYEQYF	TGCGCCAGCAGTCTAGTTCAGCGAGCCTACGAGCAGTACTTC
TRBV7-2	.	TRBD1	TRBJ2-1	CASSFARGQYNEQFF	TGTGCCAGCAGCTTCGCCCGGGGACAGTACAATGAGCAGTTCTTC
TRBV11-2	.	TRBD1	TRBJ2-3	CASSLAGRGLVDTQYF	TGTGCCAGCAGCTTAGCGGGTAGGGGGCTAGTGGATACGCAGTATTTT
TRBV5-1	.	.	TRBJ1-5	CASSTAGGQQPQHF	TGCGCCAGCAGCACCGCCGGGGGGCAACAGCCCCAGCATTTT
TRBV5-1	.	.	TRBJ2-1	CASSLTGEAYNEQFF	TGCGCCAGCAGCCTTACAGGGGAGGCCTACAATGAGCAGTTCTTC
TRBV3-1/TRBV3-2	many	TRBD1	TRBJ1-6	CASSQDPTGFNSPLHF	TGTGCCAGCAGCCAAGACCCGACAGGGTTTAATTCACCCCTCCACTTT
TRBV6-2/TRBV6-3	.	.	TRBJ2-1	CASSYSKAGRSYNEQFF	TGTGCCAGCAGTTACTCAAAGGCAGGGAGGTCCTACAATGAGCAGTTCTTC
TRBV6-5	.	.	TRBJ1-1	CASSLVSATEAFF	TGTGCCAGCAGCCTCGTTTCAGCGACTGAAGCTTTCTTT
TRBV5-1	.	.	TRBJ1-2	CASSLGTGIRYTF	TGCGCCAGCAGCTTGGGAACAGGTATACGCTACACCTTC
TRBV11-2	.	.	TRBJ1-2	CASSSNLYGYTF	TGTGCCAGCAGCTCGAACCTATATGGCTACACCTTC
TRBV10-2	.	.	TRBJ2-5	CASSETGFGETQYF	TGCGCCAGCAGTGAGACAGGTTTTGGGGAGACCCAGTACTTC
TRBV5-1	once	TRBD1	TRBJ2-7	CASSSGTARYEQYF	TGCGCCAGCAGCTCCGGGACAGCAAGGTACGAGCAGTACTTC
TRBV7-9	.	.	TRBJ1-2	CASSLIGEDGYTF	TGTGCCAGCAGCTTAATAGGGGAAGATGGCTACACCTTC